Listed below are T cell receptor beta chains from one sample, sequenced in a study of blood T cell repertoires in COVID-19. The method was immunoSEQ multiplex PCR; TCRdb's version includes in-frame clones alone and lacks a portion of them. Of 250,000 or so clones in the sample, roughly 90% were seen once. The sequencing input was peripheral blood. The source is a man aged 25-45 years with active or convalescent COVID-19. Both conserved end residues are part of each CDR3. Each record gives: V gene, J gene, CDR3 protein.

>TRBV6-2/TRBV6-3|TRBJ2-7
CASSYSHEQYF
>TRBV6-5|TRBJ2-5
CASRGGSGDQETQYF
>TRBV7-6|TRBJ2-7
CASSLSLAGGYEQYF
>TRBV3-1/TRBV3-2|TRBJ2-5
CASSQDSSPRETQYF
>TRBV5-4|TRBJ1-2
CASGGEAVTNYGYTF
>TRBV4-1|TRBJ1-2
CASSQATGVYGYTF
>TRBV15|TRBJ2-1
CATSRTGTGSHEQFF
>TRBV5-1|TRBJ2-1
CASSLQGRYNEQFF
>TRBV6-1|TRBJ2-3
CASSDPDLIAGGYTDTQYF
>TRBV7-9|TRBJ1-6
CASRLQGDNSPLHF
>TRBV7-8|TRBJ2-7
CASGLGGYEQYF
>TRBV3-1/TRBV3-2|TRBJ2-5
CASSQYLDRGISGETQYF
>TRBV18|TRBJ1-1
CASSPSEGRGTEAFF
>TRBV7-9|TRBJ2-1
CASSLGGFGDNEQFF
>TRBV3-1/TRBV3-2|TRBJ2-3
CASSQILVSTDTQYF
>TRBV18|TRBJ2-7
CASSPELAGLEQYF
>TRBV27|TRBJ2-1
CASSFSVYNEQFF
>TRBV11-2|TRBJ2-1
CASSPLAPEQNEQFF
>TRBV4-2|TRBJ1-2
CASSQVSRGHGYTF
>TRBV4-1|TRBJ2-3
CASSQGGRGLWGKDRGQYF
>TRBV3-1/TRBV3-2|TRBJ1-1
CASSQGSLAGGEGAEAFF
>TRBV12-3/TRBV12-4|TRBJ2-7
CASSAGRAYEQYF
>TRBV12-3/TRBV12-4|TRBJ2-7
CASSSGGAYEQYF
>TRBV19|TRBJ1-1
CASKVGQTEAFF
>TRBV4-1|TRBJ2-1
CASSSRTSGALTTNVSYNEQFF
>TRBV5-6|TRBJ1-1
CASSLRARGVTEAFF
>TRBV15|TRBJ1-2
CATSSPGQRALYGYTF
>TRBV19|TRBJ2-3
CASSTLQGSTDTQYF
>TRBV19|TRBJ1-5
CASSMYVNSNQPQHF
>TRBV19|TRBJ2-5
CASSLTSGGVETQYF